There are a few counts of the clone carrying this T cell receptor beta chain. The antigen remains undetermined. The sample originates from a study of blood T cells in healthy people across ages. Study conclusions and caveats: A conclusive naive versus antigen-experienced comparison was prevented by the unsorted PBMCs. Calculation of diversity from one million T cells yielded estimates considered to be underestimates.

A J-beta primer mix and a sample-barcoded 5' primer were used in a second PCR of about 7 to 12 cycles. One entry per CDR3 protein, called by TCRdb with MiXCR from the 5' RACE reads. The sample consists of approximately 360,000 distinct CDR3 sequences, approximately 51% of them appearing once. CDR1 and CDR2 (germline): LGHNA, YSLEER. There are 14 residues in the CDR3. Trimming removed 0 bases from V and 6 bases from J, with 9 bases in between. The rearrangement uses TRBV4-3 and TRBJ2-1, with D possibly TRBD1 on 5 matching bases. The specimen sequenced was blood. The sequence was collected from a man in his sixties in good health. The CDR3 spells CASSQDGASNEQFF. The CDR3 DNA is TGCGCCAGCAGCCAAGATGGGGCTAGCAATGAGCAGTTCTTC.